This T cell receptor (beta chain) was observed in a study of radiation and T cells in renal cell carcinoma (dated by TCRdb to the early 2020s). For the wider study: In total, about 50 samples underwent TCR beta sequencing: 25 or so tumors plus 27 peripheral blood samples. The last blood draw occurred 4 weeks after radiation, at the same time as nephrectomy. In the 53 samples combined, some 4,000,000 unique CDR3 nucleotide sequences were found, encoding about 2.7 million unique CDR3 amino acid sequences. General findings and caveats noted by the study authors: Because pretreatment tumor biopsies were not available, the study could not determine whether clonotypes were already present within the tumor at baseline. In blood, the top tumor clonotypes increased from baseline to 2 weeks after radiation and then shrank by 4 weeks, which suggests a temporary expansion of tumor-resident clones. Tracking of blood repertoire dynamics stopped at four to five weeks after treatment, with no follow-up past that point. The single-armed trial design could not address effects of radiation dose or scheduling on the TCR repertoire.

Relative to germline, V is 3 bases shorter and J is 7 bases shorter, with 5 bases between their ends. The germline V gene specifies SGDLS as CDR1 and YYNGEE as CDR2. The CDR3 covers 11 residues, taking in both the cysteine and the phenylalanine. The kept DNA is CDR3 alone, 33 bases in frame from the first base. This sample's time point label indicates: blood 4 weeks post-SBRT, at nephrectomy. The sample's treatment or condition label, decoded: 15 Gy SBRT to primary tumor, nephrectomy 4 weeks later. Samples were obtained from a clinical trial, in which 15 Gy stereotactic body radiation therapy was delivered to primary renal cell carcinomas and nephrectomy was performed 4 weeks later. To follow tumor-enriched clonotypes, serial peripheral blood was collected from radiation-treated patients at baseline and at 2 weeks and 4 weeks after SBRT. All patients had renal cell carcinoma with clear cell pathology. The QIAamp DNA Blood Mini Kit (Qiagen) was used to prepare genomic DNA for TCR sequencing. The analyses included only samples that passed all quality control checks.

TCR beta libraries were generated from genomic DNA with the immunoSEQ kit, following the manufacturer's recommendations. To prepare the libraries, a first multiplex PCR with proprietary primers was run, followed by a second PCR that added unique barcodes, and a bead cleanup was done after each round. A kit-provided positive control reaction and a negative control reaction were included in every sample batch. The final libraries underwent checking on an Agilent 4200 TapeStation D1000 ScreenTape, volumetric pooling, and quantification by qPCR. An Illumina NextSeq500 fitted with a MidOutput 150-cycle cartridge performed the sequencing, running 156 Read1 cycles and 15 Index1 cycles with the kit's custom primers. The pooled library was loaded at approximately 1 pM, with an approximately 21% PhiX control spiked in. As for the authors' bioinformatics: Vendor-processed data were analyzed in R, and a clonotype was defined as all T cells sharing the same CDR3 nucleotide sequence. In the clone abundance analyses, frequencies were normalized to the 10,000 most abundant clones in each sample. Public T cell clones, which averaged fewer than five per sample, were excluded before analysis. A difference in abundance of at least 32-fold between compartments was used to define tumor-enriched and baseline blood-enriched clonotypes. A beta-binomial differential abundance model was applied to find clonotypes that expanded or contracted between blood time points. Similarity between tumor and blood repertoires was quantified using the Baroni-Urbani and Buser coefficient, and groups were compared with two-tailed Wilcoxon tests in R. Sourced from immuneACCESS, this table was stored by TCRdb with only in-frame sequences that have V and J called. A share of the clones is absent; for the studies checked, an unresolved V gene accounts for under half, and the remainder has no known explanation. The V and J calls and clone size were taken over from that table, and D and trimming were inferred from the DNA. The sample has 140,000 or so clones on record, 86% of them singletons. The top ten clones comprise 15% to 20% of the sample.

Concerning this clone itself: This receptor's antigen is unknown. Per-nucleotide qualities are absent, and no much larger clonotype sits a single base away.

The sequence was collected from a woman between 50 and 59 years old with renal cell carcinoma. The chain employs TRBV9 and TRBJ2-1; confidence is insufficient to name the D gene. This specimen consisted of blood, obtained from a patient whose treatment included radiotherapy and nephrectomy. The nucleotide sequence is TGTGCCAGCAGCGGGGTGAATGAGCAGTTCTTC. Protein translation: CASSGVNEQFF.